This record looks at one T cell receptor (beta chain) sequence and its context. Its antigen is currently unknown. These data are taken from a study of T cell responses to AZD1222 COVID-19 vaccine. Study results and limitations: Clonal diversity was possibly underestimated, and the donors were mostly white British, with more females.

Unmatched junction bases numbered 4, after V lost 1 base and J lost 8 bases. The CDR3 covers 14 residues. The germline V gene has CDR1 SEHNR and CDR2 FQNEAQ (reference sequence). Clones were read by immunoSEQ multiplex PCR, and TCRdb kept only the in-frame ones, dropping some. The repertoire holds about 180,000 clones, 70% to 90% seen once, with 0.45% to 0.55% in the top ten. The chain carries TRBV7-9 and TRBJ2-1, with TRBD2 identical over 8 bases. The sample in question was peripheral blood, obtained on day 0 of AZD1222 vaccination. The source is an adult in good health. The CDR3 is CASSLVVGGDEQFF. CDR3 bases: TGTGCCAGCAGCTTAGTGGTCGGGGGGGATGAGCAGTTCTTC.